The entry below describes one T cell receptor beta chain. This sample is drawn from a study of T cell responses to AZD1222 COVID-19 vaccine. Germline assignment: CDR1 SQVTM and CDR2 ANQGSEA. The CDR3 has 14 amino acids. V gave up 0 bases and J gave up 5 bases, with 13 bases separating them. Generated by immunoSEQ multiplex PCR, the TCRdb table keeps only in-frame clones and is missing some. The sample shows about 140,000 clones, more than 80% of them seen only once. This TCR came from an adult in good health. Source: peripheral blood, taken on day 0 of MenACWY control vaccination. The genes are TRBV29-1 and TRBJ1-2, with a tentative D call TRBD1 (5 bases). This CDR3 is CSVEDTGLGYGYTF. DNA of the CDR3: TGCAGCGTTGAAGACACAGGTTTGGGATATGGCTACACCTTC. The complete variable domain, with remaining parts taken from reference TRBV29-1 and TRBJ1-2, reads SAVISQKPSRDICQRGTSLTIQCQVDSQVTMMFWYRQQPGQSLTLIATANQGSEATYESGFVIDKFPISRPNLTFSTLTVSNMSPEDSSIYLCSVEDTGLGYGYTFGSGTRLTVV.